This T cell receptor (beta chain) comes out of a study of human T cells and chemical hapten exposure. Time point in this sample: patch test 1, 2 weeks after DPC sensitization. As to treatment: therapeutic diphenylcyclopropenone sensitization with weekly scalp DPC. Extraction yielded total RNA from whole blood (unfractionated). Overall study results and limits: Counts of TCRs above 1 in 1000 frequency stayed unchanged with DPC sensitization.

The library put unique molecular identifiers onto individual cDNA molecules. TCRdb processed the RACE reads anew with MiXCR; each CDR3 protein has one entry. The sample contains some 53,000 distinct CDR3 sequences, about 10% of which appear only once. This clonotype has only one observation. No antigen is known for it. Germline V gene data show CDR1 as SQVTM and CDR2 as ANQGSEA. The ends lost 4 bases at V and 5 bases at J; junction bases unmatched: 7. CDR3 length: 14 residues. The chain recombines TRBV29-1 with TRBJ2-1, with 8 bases matching TRBD2. The clonotype was recovered from a woman in her thirties or forties with alopecia areata. Some clones in this sample may be carry-over from other donors' samples. The material was whole blood, obtained in connection with sensitization to the hapten diphenylcyclopropenone (DPC). In DNA, the CDR3 is TGCAGCGTTGCCGGGAGGGCCTTCCACAATGAGCAGTTCTTC. This encodes CSVAGRAFHNEQFF.